Below, 5 T cell receptor beta chains from the same sample are listed, as sequenced in a study of CD8+ T cells in alopecia areata. It was cDNA, reverse transcribed from extracted RNA, that served as the sequencing template. Clones were sequenced by immunoSEQ multiplex PCR, and TCRdb holds only the in-frame ones, with some missing. This sample yields 150,000 to 200,000 clones, of which roughly 64% are seen a single time; approximately 5.1% belongs to the top ten. Described treatment: oral pan-JAK inhibitor, 5-10 mg twice daily. Sequenced here: CD4+ T cells sorted from blood, sampled at week 24, from a patient treated with tofacitinib. These receptors were collected from a human donor with alopecia areata.

The chain couples TRBV6-5 to TRBJ2-2; weak D call: TRBD2 (5 bases). The length of the CDR3 is 14 residues. Per the germline V gene, CDR1 is MNHEY and CDR2 is SVGAGI. V lost 7 bases and J 4 bases, leaving 13 bases between the germline ends. CDR3 amino acids: CASINGRGTGELFF. The CDR3, as DNA: TGTGCCAGCATTAATGGACGGGGCACCGGGGAGCTGTTTTTT.

This clone came up a few times. The chain employs TRBV29-1 and TRBJ2-3; no reliable D call. Germline CDR1 and CDR2: SQVTM and ANQGSEA. V was shortened by 5 bases and J by 3 bases, with 6 bases between the two germline ends. This CDR3 is 11 amino acids long. This CDR3 is CSVLRTDTQYF. CDR3 DNA: TGCAGCGTTCTGAGGACAGATACGCAGTATTTT.

The V gene is TRBV5-1, the J gene TRBJ1-1, with D unresolved. Trimming cost V 2 bases and J 6 bases, with 14 bases left between them. The CDR3 length is 14 residues. From germline, CDR1 is SGHRS and CDR2 YFSETQ. The CDR3 loop reads CASSLDEAEAEAFF. In DNA form, the CDR3 reads TGCGCCAGCAGCTTAGATGAGGCGGAAGCTGAAGCTTTCTTT. Full variable domain (rest looked up from reference TRBV5-1 and TRBJ1-1): KAGVTQTPRYLIKTRGQQVTLSCSPISGHRSVSWYQQTPGQGLQFLFEYFSETQRNKGNFPGRFSGRQFSNSRSEMNVSTLELGDSALYLCASSLDEAEAEAFFGQGTRLTVV.

This chain uses TRBV30 with TRBJ2-5, with D perhaps TRBD1 (5 bases). CDR1 is GTSNPN and CDR2 is SVGIG in the germline V gene (reference sequence). Trimming stripped 1 base from V and 6 bases from J, with 24 bases between. The CDR3 has 17 residues. The CDR3 reads CAWSDRIRSGLPQTQYF. The CDR3 bases are TGTGCCTGGAGTGACCGGATCAGGTCAGGGCTCCCCCAGACCCAGTACTTC.

This clone was seen only a few times. The same CDR3 also results from other DNA sequences found in this sample. J is TRBJ2-1 and V is TRBV30, with D unclear. The CDR3 has 11 residues. The germline CDR1 and CDR2 sequences are GTSNPN and SVGIG (reference sequence). Trimming removed 0 bases from V and 10 bases from J, with 7 bases in between. The CDR3 region has the DNA TGTGCCTGGAGTGTTGGCGGCGAGCAGTTCTTC. Encoded protein: CAWSVGGEQFF. The full variable domain, with the rest looked up from reference TRBV30 and TRBJ2-1, is SQTIHQWPATLVQPVGSPLSLECTVEGTSNPNLYWYRQAAGRGLQLLFYSVGIGQISSEVPQNLSASRPQDRQFILSSKKLLLSDSGFYLCAWSVGGEQFFGPGTRLTVL.